Listed here are 10 T cell receptor beta chains from one sample, sequenced in a study of cytotoxic CD8 clonotypes in ibrutinib-treated CLL. Sequencing was performed with immunoSEQ multiplex PCR; in TCRdb, only in-frame clones are kept and a portion is missing. The repertoire has about 85,000 clones, more than 75% of them found once; the top ten carry more than 4.5%. Sample: PBMCs, taken after 12 months of ibrutinib treatment. All receptors derive from a human donor with chronic lymphocytic leukemia.

This CDR3 is CASSQDWGDEQFF. DNA for the CDR3: TGTGCCAGCAGCCAAGATTGGGGCGATGAGCAGTTCTTC. V is TRBV14 and J is TRBJ2-1; possibly TRBD1 for D (5 bases). Germline values: CDR1 SGHDN, CDR2 FVKESK. Trimming took off 0 bases at V and 8 bases at J, with 8 bases between the two ends. CDR3 length: 13 residues.

The rearrangement joins TRBV7-9 to TRBJ1-2, with 7 bases aligning to TRBD1. The V and J ends lost 5 bases and 10 bases, in that order; junction bases with no gene match: 10. The CDR3 totals 13 residues. CDR1 and CDR2 from the germline V gene are SEHNR and FQNEAQ (reference sequence). The CDR3 coding sequence is TGTGCCAGCAGCCCCCCGACAGGGCCCCACTACACCTTC. Its translation: CASSPPTGPHYTF.

The V gene is TRBV7-2, the J gene TRBJ2-3; D perhaps matches TRBD2 (6 bases). Germline V CDR1 and CDR2: SGHTA, FQGNSA. Trimming left V 0 bases short and J 2 bases short, with 9 bases between. There are 15 residues in the CDR3. The CDR3 sequence: CASSLARGHTDTQYF. CDR3 bases: TGTGCCAGCAGCTTAGCGCGGGGTCACACAGATACGCAGTATTTT.

The rearrangement joins TRBV18 to TRBJ1-1; 7 bases fit TRBD1. The CDR3 contains 14 residues. J gave up 7 bases and V 1 base, and 6 bases lay outside the gene matches. The V gene's germline CDR1 is KGHSH and CDR2 LQKENI. In DNA, the CDR3 is TGTGCCAGCTCACCACGGGTCGACAGGGATGAAGCTTTCTTT. Protein product: CASSPRVDRDEAFF.

The chain couples TRBV19 to TRBJ1-5; tentative D call: TRBD1 (6 bases). Per the germline V gene, CDR1 is LNHDA and CDR2 is SQIVND (reference sequence). Trimming left V 3 bases short and J 1 base short, with 16 bases between. This CDR3 spans 17 amino acids. For the CDR3, the DNA is TGTGCCAGTAGTATTTCATGGACAGCTCACAGCAATCAGCCCCAGCATTTT. Translating it yields CASSISWTAHSNQPQHF.

The chain combines TRBV9 with TRBJ2-1; D remains unclear. V gave up 1 base and J gave up 8 bases, with 13 bases separating them. The CDR3 is 14 residues long. Germline assignment: CDR1 SGDLS and CDR2 YYNGEE. The CDR3: CASSVRASLDEQFF. The CDR3 DNA reads TGTGCCAGCAGCGTACGGGCTAGTCTGGATGAGCAGTTCTTC. Combining the CDR3 with reference TRBV9 and TRBJ2-1 gives the whole variable domain DSGVTQTPKHLITATGQRVTLRCSPRSGDLSVYWYQQSLDQGLQFLIQYYNGEERAKGNILERFSAQQFPDLHSELNLSSLELGDSALYFCASSVRASLDEQFFGPGTRLTVL.

The chain links TRBV5-4 to TRBJ1-2; the match to TRBD1 covers 7 bases. Per germline, CDR1 SGHNT and CDR2 YYREEE (reference sequence). The CDR3 contains 14 residues. V gave up 0 bases and J gave up 5 bases; unmatched junction bases: 4. The CDR3 loop reads CASSLGDRDYGYTF. CDR3 bases: TGTGCCAGCAGCTTGGGGGACAGAGATTATGGCTACACCTTC.

V gene TRBV18 combines with J gene TRBJ1-2; 8 positions agree with TRBD1. The CDR3 is made up of 16 amino acids. The ends lost 0 bases at V and 0 bases at J; junction bases unmatched: 3. CDR1 is KGHSH, CDR2 LQKENI, per germline. The CDR3 here is CASSPPATGANYGYTF. As DNA, the CDR3 is TGTGCCAGCTCACCACCGGCGACAGGGGCTAACTATGGCTACACCTTC.

The chain has TRBV30 and TRBJ1-2; D not certain. The CDR3 covers 14 residues. Germline V lookup: CDR1 GTSNPN, CDR2 SVGIG (reference sequence). The V gene lost 3 bases and the J gene lost 0 bases, with 11 bases spanning the gap. The DNA of the CDR3 is TGTGCCTGGAGGTGGTCGGTCACTAACTATGGCTACACCTTC. This encodes CAWRWSVTNYGYTF.

This clone came up many times. The chain is built from TRBV10-3 and TRBJ2-7; D not resolved. The CDR3 is made up of 13 amino acids. Between the trimmed V and J ends, which lost 9 bases and 1 base, there was a span of 13 bases. Germline-derived CDR1 and CDR2 are ENHRY and SYGVKD. The CDR3 DNA reads as TGTGCCATAAGCGCCTCCCTTTCCTACGAGCAGTACTTC. Its protein product is CAISASLSYEQYF.